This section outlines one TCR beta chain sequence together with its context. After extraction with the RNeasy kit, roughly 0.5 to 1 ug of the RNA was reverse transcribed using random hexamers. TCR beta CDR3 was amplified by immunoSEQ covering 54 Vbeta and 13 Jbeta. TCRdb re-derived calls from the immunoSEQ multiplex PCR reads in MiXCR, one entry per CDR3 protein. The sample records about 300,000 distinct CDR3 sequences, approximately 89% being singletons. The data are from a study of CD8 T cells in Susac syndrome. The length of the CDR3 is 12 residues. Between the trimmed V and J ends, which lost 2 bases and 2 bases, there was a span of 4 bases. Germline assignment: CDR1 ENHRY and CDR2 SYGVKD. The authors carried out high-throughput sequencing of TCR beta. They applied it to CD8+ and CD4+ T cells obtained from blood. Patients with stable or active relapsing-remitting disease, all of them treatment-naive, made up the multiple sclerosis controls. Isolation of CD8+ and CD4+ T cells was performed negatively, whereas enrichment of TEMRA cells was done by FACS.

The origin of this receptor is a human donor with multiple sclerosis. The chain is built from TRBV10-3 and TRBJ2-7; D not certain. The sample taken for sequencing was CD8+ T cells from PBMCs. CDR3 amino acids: CAISEATYEQYF. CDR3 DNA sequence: TGTGCCATCAGTGAGGCTACCTACGAGCAGTACTTC.